Listed below are T cell receptor beta chains from one sample, sequenced in a study of STAT5B mutations in CD4+ large granular lymphocyte leukemia. Method: immunoSEQ multiplex PCR; TCRdb's copy keeps in-frame clones and lacks some. The sample yields around 32,000 clones, 78% seen once. The sample consisted of CD4+ T cells from blood buffy coats. Receptors were obtained from a human donor in good health. The CDR3 runs from the conserved cysteine through the conserved F or W. The D gene is left open where the match is weak. A row's size may be missing; if present it is once, few, many or a size class.

CDR3 DNA: TGTGCCAGCAGCTTAGCAATTGACCCCGCGGGGGACGAGCAGTACTTC
CDR3 protein: CASSLAIDPAGDEQYF
J gene: TRBJ2-7
V gene: TRBV7-8
clone size: -
D gene: TRBD2

CDR3 DNA: TGTGCCAGCAGCGTGACTAGCGGGATGGGGGACAATGAGCAGTTCTTC
CDR3 protein: CASSVTSGMGDNEQFF
J gene: TRBJ2-1
V gene: TRBV9
clone size: -
D gene: TRBD2

CDR3 DNA: TGTGCCAGCAGCCAAGATGTTGCCTACGAGCAGTACTTC
CDR3 protein: CASSQDVAYEQYF
J gene: TRBJ2-7
V gene: TRBV14
clone size: -
D gene: -

CDR3 DNA: TGTGCCACCAGCAGAGATCGAGACAGGGGACTGTTTTTT
CDR3 protein: CATSRDRDRGLFF
J gene: TRBJ1-4
V gene: TRBV15
clone size: -
D gene: TRBD1

CDR3 DNA: TGTGCCAGCAGCTTACCATCCATAGCGGGGGGGCCGTTCTTC
CDR3 protein: CASSLPSIAGGPFF
J gene: TRBJ2-1
V gene: TRBV7-9
clone size: -
D gene: TRBD2

CDR3 DNA: TGCGCCAGCAGCCCATTGCCGGGACAGACCCAAGAGACCCAGTACTTC
CDR3 protein: CASSPLPGQTQETQYF
J gene: TRBJ2-5
V gene: TRBV4-1
clone size: -
D gene: TRBD1

CDR3 DNA: TGTGCCTGGAGGGGCGGGGCGAACACCGGGGAGCTGTTTTTT
CDR3 protein: CAWRGGANTGELFF
J gene: TRBJ2-2
V gene: TRBV30
clone size: -
D gene: -

CDR3 DNA: TGTGCCAGCAGTGTAAGCCACACTAACTATGGCTACACCTTC
CDR3 protein: CASSVSHTNYGYTF
J gene: TRBJ1-2
V gene: TRBV6-4
clone size: -
D gene: -

CDR3 DNA: TGTGCCAGCTCACGGAGCTCCTACGAGCAGTACTTC
CDR3 protein: CASSRSSYEQYF
J gene: TRBJ2-7
V gene: TRBV18
clone size: -
D gene: -

CDR3 DNA: TGTGCCAGCAGCCCCCAGCGGGCAGGGCCAAACTATGGCTACACCTTC
CDR3 protein: CASSPQRAGPNYGYTF
J gene: TRBJ1-2
V gene: TRBV7-2
clone size: -
D gene: -

CDR3 DNA: TGTGCCATCAGTGAGTCCCCGGACAGGACGGCGAGGTACACCGGGGAGCTGTTTTTT
CDR3 protein: CAISESPDRTARYTGELFF
J gene: TRBJ2-2
V gene: TRBV10-3
clone size: -
D gene: TRBD1

CDR3 DNA: TGTGCCAGCAGCTCCGGACTTAACTATGGCTACACCTTC
CDR3 protein: CASSSGLNYGYTF
J gene: TRBJ1-2
V gene: TRBV5-6
clone size: -
D gene: -

CDR3 DNA: TGTGCCAGCAGTGCCCGGAGTTTCAATGAAAAACTGTTTTTT
CDR3 protein: CASSARSFNEKLFF
J gene: TRBJ1-4
V gene: TRBV6-1
clone size: -
D gene: -

CDR3 DNA: TGTGCCACCTCTAGCGGGGGAGACACAGATACGCAGTATTTT
CDR3 protein: CATSSGGDTDTQYF
J gene: TRBJ2-3
V gene: TRBV19
clone size: -
D gene: TRBD2

CDR3 DNA: TGTGCCATCAGTGACGGGACAGGGACTCAGCCCCAGCATTTT
CDR3 protein: CAISDGTGTQPQHF
J gene: TRBJ1-5
V gene: TRBV10-3
clone size: few
D gene: TRBD1

CDR3 DNA: TGCAGCGTTGTTAACCTGGGACAGGGGCAAGAGACCCAGTACTTC
CDR3 protein: CSVVNLGQGQETQYF
J gene: TRBJ2-5
V gene: TRBV29-1
clone size: -
D gene: TRBD1

CDR3 DNA: TGTGCCAGGGGTTGGGGTGGCTACACCTTC
CDR3 protein: CARGWGGYTF
J gene: TRBJ1-2
V gene: TRBV21-1
clone size: few
D gene: -

CDR3 DNA: TGTGCCAGCTCACCCGGACAGCCCCTCAATGAGCAGTTCTTC
CDR3 protein: CASSPGQPLNEQFF
J gene: TRBJ2-1
V gene: TRBV18
clone size: -
D gene: -

CDR3 DNA: TGTGCCAGCAGCTTAAGACTAGCGGTCTACAATGAGCAGTTCTTC
CDR3 protein: CASSLRLAVYNEQFF
J gene: TRBJ2-1
V gene: TRBV7-7
clone size: once
D gene: TRBD2

CDR3 DNA: TGTGCCAGCAGCCGCGGGACAGTTGGAACAGATACGCAGTATTTT
CDR3 protein: CASSRGTVGTDTQYF
J gene: TRBJ2-3
V gene: TRBV5-8
clone size: -
D gene: -

CDR3 DNA: TGCAGTGCTAGAGGGGGCACTGAAGCTTTCTTT
CDR3 protein: CSARGGTEAFF
J gene: TRBJ1-1
V gene: TRBV20-1
clone size: -
D gene: -

CDR3 DNA: TGCGCCAGCAGCCAAGATCCTCCCCTCGGGAAACCTGGAAACACCATATATTTT
CDR3 protein: CASSQDPPLGKPGNTIYF
J gene: TRBJ1-3
V gene: TRBV4-1
clone size: -
D gene: -

CDR3 DNA: TGTGCCAGCAGTGCTAGCGGGATCACAGATACGCAGTATTTT
CDR3 protein: CASSASGITDTQYF
J gene: TRBJ2-3
V gene: TRBV2
clone size: -
D gene: TRBD2

CDR3 DNA: TGTGCCAGCAGCGTAGCGGCTCAGGGATGGGAGACCCAGTACTTC
CDR3 protein: CASSVAAQGWETQYF
J gene: TRBJ2-5
V gene: TRBV9
clone size: -
D gene: -

CDR3 DNA: TGTGCCAGCAGCTCAGGACTAGCGGGGGGGCCGTACGAGCAGTACTTC
CDR3 protein: CASSSGLAGGPYEQYF
J gene: TRBJ2-7
V gene: TRBV7-3
clone size: -
D gene: TRBD2

CDR3 DNA: TGCGCCAGCAGCCAAGGGACTAGCGGGGGCACAGATACGCAGTATTTT
CDR3 protein: CASSQGTSGGTDTQYF
J gene: TRBJ2-3
V gene: TRBV5-1
clone size: few
D gene: TRBD2

CDR3 DNA: TGTGCCAGCAGCTTGATGGGGGGGGGAACTGAAGCTTTCTTT
CDR3 protein: CASSLMGGGTEAFF
J gene: TRBJ1-1
V gene: TRBV5-4
clone size: -
D gene: -

CDR3 DNA: TGCGCCAGCAGCTTGGTACAGGGAGGTGAAAAACTGTTTTTT
CDR3 protein: CASSLVQGGEKLFF
J gene: TRBJ1-4
V gene: TRBV5-1
clone size: -
D gene: -

CDR3 DNA: TGTGCCAGCCTCCCCTCTGGGGCCAACGTCCTGACTTTC
CDR3 protein: CASLPSGANVLTF
J gene: TRBJ2-6
V gene: TRBV28
clone size: -
D gene: -

CDR3 DNA: TGCGCCAGCACCCCCTCCTTGGGCACTGAAGCTTTCTTT
CDR3 protein: CASTPSLGTEAFF
J gene: TRBJ1-1
V gene: TRBV10-1
clone size: -
D gene: -

CDR3 DNA: TGTGCCAGCAGGACCGGCTTGGCGGGATACGAGCAGTACTTC
CDR3 protein: CASRTGLAGYEQYF
J gene: TRBJ2-7
V gene: TRBV7-2
clone size: -
D gene: -

CDR3 DNA: TGTGCCAGCAGTTCGACAGGGGTCTCACCCCTCCACTTT
CDR3 protein: CASSSTGVSPLHF
J gene: TRBJ1-6
V gene: TRBV7-6
clone size: -
D gene: TRBD1

CDR3 DNA: TGTGCCAGCAGTTCCCCTTTCGGGTTGGGCTCCTACGAGCAGTACTTC
CDR3 protein: CASSSPFGLGSYEQYF
J gene: TRBJ2-7
V gene: TRBV28
clone size: once
D gene: -

CDR3 DNA: TGTGCCAGCAGCCACAGCTACTCCTACGAGCAGTACTTC
CDR3 protein: CASSHSYSYEQYF
J gene: TRBJ2-7
V gene: TRBV14
clone size: -
D gene: -

CDR3 DNA: TGTGCCAGCAGTTACTCTAGCGGGCGTGCCTACGAGCAGTACTTC
CDR3 protein: CASSYSSGRAYEQYF
J gene: TRBJ2-7
V gene: TRBV6-5
clone size: -
D gene: TRBD2

CDR3 DNA: TGTGCCAGCAGTCCCGGCCTGGGGGTGTTGGAGCCCCAGCATTTT
CDR3 protein: CASSPGLGVLEPQHF
J gene: TRBJ1-5
V gene: TRBV27
clone size: -
D gene: -

CDR3 DNA: TGTGCCAGCAGTGTTCGGACAACAACTAATGAAAAACTGTTTTTT
CDR3 protein: CASSVRTTTNEKLFF
J gene: TRBJ1-4
V gene: TRBV6-1
clone size: -
D gene: -

CDR3 DNA: TGTGCCAGTAGTAAACAGGGGTTAAATCAGCCCCAGCATTTT
CDR3 protein: CASSKQGLNQPQHF
J gene: TRBJ1-5
V gene: TRBV19
clone size: few
D gene: TRBD1

CDR3 DNA: TGTGCCAGCAGTGAATCATGGGGGGGCACTGAAGCTTTCTTT
CDR3 protein: CASSESWGGTEAFF
J gene: TRBJ1-1
V gene: TRBV25-1
clone size: few
D gene: -